The source of this T cell receptor beta chain is a study of blood T cells in healthy people across ages. Findings of the study overall: As age increased, TCR beta diversity per million T cells fell in a roughly linear fashion.

Combining a sample-barcoded 5' primer with a J-beta primer mix, a second PCR ran for roughly 6 to 11 cycles. TCRdb ran MiXCR on the 5' RACE reads and lists one entry per CDR3 protein. The table records approximately 670,000 distinct CDR3 sequences, approximately 40% of them present only once. Comment on this clonotype: Its antigen is currently unknown.

Each sample yielded at least 5 micrograms of PBMC total RNA. Sample: blood. The source is an older man in good health.

CDR3 nucleotides: TGTGCCAGCAGTTTTAGCTTGCAGTCCTACGAGCAGTACTTC. Residues: CASSFSLQSYEQYF. The J gene is TRBJ2-7, the V gene TRBV27; D gene uncertain. The V end lost 3 bases, the J end lost 1 base, and 10 bases lay between the germline ends. Germline loops: CDR1 MNHEY, CDR2 SMNVEV (reference sequence). The length of the CDR3 is 14 residues.